The 18 T cell receptor beta chains listed next were all sequenced from one sample in a study of Ad26.COV2.S vaccination and SARS-CoV-2 variants (dated by TCRdb to about 2021). Read against the paper, the sample's treatment or condition label means: roughly 20 received Ad26.COV2.S at low or high dose, single or two shots; several received placebo; per-sample allocation not given. Repertoires of vaccine and placebo recipients were sequenced from samples collected on day 63 after the first injection. Library preparation was by the immunoSEQ multiplex PCR assay. This immuneACCESS table, as held by TCRdb, lists in-frame sequences with V and J called but not all clones. Of the missing ones, under half trace to an unresolved V gene in checked studies; the others have no known cause. The sample table shows about 400,000 clones, and around nine tenths are seen once. The ten largest make up 1.9% of the sample.

The specimen was peripheral blood, collected in a trial of Ad26.COV2.S vaccine versus placebo. Every receptor here comes from a person aged 18-60 years who received the Ad26.COV2.S COVID-19 vaccine or a placebo.

The chain links TRBV6-5 to TRBJ1-1; possibly TRBD1 for D (5 bases). The V end lost 6 bases, the J end lost 0 bases, and 11 bases lay between the germline ends. The CDR3 totals 14 residues. Germline values: CDR1 MNHEY, CDR2 SVGAGI. DNA of the CDR3: TGTGCCAGCAGAATACAGGCCTTGAACACTGAAGCTTTCTTT. Protein: CASRIQALNTEAFF.

V is TRBV5-6 and J is TRBJ2-2; 7 nucleotides match TRBD1. The trim removed 1 base at V and 1 base at J, leaving 1 base unmatched. Germline CDR1 SGHDT, CDR2 YYEEEE. CDR3 length: 15 residues. CDR3 sequence reads: CASSLRTGNTGELFF. For the CDR3, the DNA is TGTGCCAGCAGCTTGAGGACAGGGAACACCGGGGAGCTGTTTTTT. The full variable domain, with the rest looked up from reference TRBV5-6 and TRBJ2-2, is DAGVTQSPTHLIKTRGQQVTLRCSPKSGHDTVSWYQQALGQGPQFIFQYYEEEERQRGNFPDRFSGHQFPNYSSELNVNALLLGDSALYLCASSLRTGNTGELFFGEGSRLTVL.

The chain joins TRBV5-1 to TRBJ2-1; the match to TRBD1 covers 9 bases. The CDR3 runs 15 residues. CDR1 and CDR2 from the germline V gene are SGHRS and YFSETQ. The V and J ends lost 4 bases and 5 bases, in that order; junction bases with no gene match: 7. Here the CDR3 reads CASSPGQGGDNEQFF. The CDR3 DNA reads TGCGCCAGCAGCCCGGGACAGGGAGGTGACAATGAGCAGTTCTTC.

As DNA, the CDR3 is TGTGCCAGCAGTTACGTGATGTGGACTAGCGGCCTTGAGCAGTTCTTC. Translation gives CASSYVMWTSGLEQFF. The chain has TRBV6-2 or TRBV6-3 and TRBJ2-1; TRBD2 agrees at 10 bases. Germline trimming cut 2 bases from V and 9 bases from J; bases unmatched to any gene: 10. Per the germline V gene, CDR1 is MNHEY and CDR2 is SVGEGT. This CDR3 has 16 amino acids.

The V call is TRBV4-1, the J call TRBJ2-1; 11 bases agree with TRBD2. The germline gives CDR1 MGHRA, CDR2 YSYEKL. The CDR3 is 16 amino acids. J was trimmed by 8 bases and V by 0 bases; bases with no gene match: 6. CDR3 protein: CASSQEGLAGPHEQFF. In nucleotides, the CDR3 is TGCGCCAGCAGCCAAGAAGGACTAGCGGGCCCCCATGAGCAGTTCTTC.

V usage is TRBV2 and J usage is TRBJ2-7; 8 bases map to TRBD1. CDR1 and CDR2 from the germline V gene are SNHLY and FYNNEI. Trimming took 6 bases from V and 2 from J; bases not matched to a gene: 6. This CDR3 spans 14 amino acids. CDR3 coding DNA: TGTGCCAGCAGGCGACAGGGGCCAGCCTACGAGCAGTACTTC. It specifies CASRRQGPAYEQYF.

The chain is built from TRBV30 and TRBJ1-5, with 11 nucleotides matching TRBD1. Germline lookup yields CDR1 GTSNPN and CDR2 SVGIG (reference sequence). Trimming removed 5 bases from V and 7 bases from J; junction bases left unmatched: 4. The CDR3 contains 13 residues. The CDR3 DNA follows: TGTGCCTGGGCCGGGACAGGGGGGCAGCCCCAGCATTTT. Translated, it gives CAWAGTGGQPQHF.

The V call is TRBV19, the J call TRBJ2-1, with 13 nucleotides matching TRBD2. Trimming took 3 bases from V and 9 from J; bases not matched to a gene: 5. The CDR3 is 15 residues long. Germline values: CDR1 LNHDA, CDR2 SQIVND (reference sequence). CDR3 sequence: CASSIGTSGIGEQFF. In DNA form, the CDR3 reads TGTGCCAGTAGTATTGGGACTAGCGGGATAGGTGAGCAGTTCTTC. Full variable domain (outside the CDR3, taken from reference TRBV19 and TRBJ2-1): DGGITQSPKYLFRKEGQNVTLSCEQNLNHDAMYWYRQDPGQGLRLIYYSQIVNDFQKGDIAEGYSVSREKKESFPLTVTSAQKNPTAFYLCASSIGTSGIGEQFFGPGTRLTVL.

The chain uses TRBV19 and TRBJ2-3; D tentatively fits TRBD1 or TRBD2 (5 bases each). The V gene's germline CDR1 is LNHDA and CDR2 SQIVND (reference sequence). The CDR3 has 14 amino acids. V was pared by 5 bases and J by 1 base, with 10 bases between. For the CDR3, the DNA is TGTGCCAGTAGTCGGAGGACACGCACAGATACGCAGTATTTT. Protein product: CASSRRTRTDTQYF.

This clone was seen once. The chain uses TRBV28 and TRBJ1-2, with a possible D match to TRBD1 (6 bases). The CDR3 spans 14 residues. Germline loops: CDR1 MDHEN, CDR2 SYDVKM. V lost 5 bases, J lost 2 bases, and 12 bases lay in between. The CDR3 is CASSRGRGNYGYTF. The CDR3 region has the DNA TGTGCCAGCAGTCGGGGGCGGGGAAACTATGGCTACACCTTC.

The rearrangement links TRBV4-2 to TRBJ1-2; a weak D match, TRBD1 (5 bases). From germline, CDR1 is LGHNA and CDR2 YNFKEQ. Trimming removed 0 bases from V and 8 bases from J, with 10 bases in between. The CDR3 runs 13 residues. As DNA, the CDR3 is TGTGCCAGCAGCCAAGATCAGGGAGGGGGCTACACCTTC. This translates into CASSQDQGGGYTF.

V is TRBV9 and J is TRBJ1-1; D not resolved. The CDR3 is made up of 15 amino acids. CDR1 and CDR2 (germline): SGDLS, YYNGEE. V was cut by 2 bases and J by 1 base, with 12 bases left in between. In DNA form, the CDR3 reads TGTGCCAGCAGCGTTGGCACCCTGGGGAACACTGAAGCTTTCTTT. It specifies CASSVGTLGNTEAFF.

This sequence joins TRBV5-1 and TRBJ2-1, with a weak D call TRBD2 (6 bases). Trimming removed 2 bases at V and 7 bases at J, with 16 bases between. CDR1 is SGHRS, CDR2 YFSETQ, per germline. The CDR3 is 15 residues long. The CDR3 is CASSLRPGVENEQFF. The CDR3 DNA reads as TGCGCCAGCAGCTTAAGGCCGGGAGTGGAAAATGAGCAGTTCTTC.

The chain uses TRBV3-1 (or the pseudogene TRBV3-2) and TRBJ2-1, with unresolved D. This CDR3 comprises 13 residues. Deletions cut 5 bases from V and 7 bases from J, with 12 bases between. CDR1 and CDR2 (germline): LGHDT, YNNKEL (reference sequence). CDR3 protein: CASSFRLENEQFF. CDR3 bases: TGTGCCAGCAGCTTCCGACTTGAAAATGAGCAGTTCTTC.

As to this clone: This same CDR3 is encoded by further DNA sequences in the sample. CDR3 DNA: TGTGCCAGCAGCCAAGGAGGAGGGAATCAGCCCCAGCATTTT. Amino acid sequence: CASSQGGGNQPQHF. The V gene is TRBV3-1 (or the pseudogene TRBV3-2), the J gene TRBJ1-5; D remains ambiguous. Germline V CDR1 and CDR2: LGHDT, YNNKEL (reference sequence). This CDR3 comprises 14 residues. The germline V and J ends were trimmed by 1 base and 4 bases, with 8 bases remaining between them.

This sequence joins TRBV11-2 and TRBJ1-1; D gene unclear. The CDR3 consists of 17 residues. Germline loops: CDR1 SGHAT, CDR2 FQNNGV. Trimming stripped 3 bases from V and 0 bases from J, with 17 bases between. The CDR3 DNA is TGTGCCAGCAGCTTGTCCCCTCTAGGGATAATGAACACTGAAGCTTTCTTT. This sequence encodes CASSLSPLGIMNTEAFF.

The rearrangement uses TRBV5-4 and TRBJ2-1; D might be TRBD1 (6 bases). The ends were cut back, 2 bases at V and 7 bases at J, with 13 bases in the middle. CDR3 length: 14 amino acids. Germline V gene lookup returns CDR1 SGHNT and CDR2 YYREEE (reference sequence). This chain's CDR3 is CASSLGGIGNEQFF. The CDR3 nucleotides read TGTGCCAGCAGCTTAGGGGGTATTGGGAATGAGCAGTTCTTC.

This clone showed up just once. J is TRBJ2-7 and V is TRBV7-9, with D hard to call. Germline CDR1 is SEHNR and CDR2 is FQNEAQ (reference sequence). Trimming shortened V by 4 bases and J by 6 bases, and 10 bases separated the two germline ends. The CDR3 has 12 residues. CDR3 nucleotide sequence: TGTGCCAGCAGCTCCCCCCCAACCGAGCAGTACTTC. This sequence encodes CASSSPPTEQYF.